The clone carrying this T cell receptor beta chain has more than one count but fewer than ten. Naive CD4+ cells had CD25+ Tregs removed. V lost 9 bases and J lost 0; bases outside the gene matches: 9. The CDR3 runs to 17 residues. Full-length variable regions came from constant-region reverse primers plus semi-nested Nested Universal Primer A PCR. TCRdb re-derived calls from the 5' RACE reads in MiXCR, one entry per CDR3 protein. The sample shows over 25,000 distinct CDR3 sequences, roughly 24% of them seen only once. This TCR was sampled from a female donor with breast cancer. The sequenced material came from naive CD4+ T cells sorted from a lymph node. Subset in this sample: naive CD4+ T cells, CD4+CD45RA+CD25-. The chain links TRBV12-3 or TRBV12-4 to TRBJ2-6; 9 nucleotides match TRBD1. The CDR3 spells CASGQGSSPSGANVLTF. The CDR3 bases are TGTGCCAGTGGACAGGGGTCGAGTCCCTCTGGGGCCAACGTCCTGACTTTC.